A selection of T cell receptor beta chains follows, all from one sample in a study of T cells in narcolepsy. Produced via immunoSEQ multiplex PCR; TCRdb's table is partial and in-frame only. The repertoire holds around 18,000 clones, 70% to 90% seen once, with about 0.77% in the top ten. The sequenced sample consisted of memory (CD45RA-) CD4+ T cells from blood. These receptors were obtained from a human donor in good health. CDR3s include the opening cysteine and the closing phenylalanine or tryptophan. D genes are given only for firm matches. Clone size is given for some rows only: seen once, a few or many times, or a class if the clone is expanded.

CDR3aa	CDR3nt	d_gene	v_gene	j_gene	len	abundance
CASSGGLAGGTPGSDTQYF	TGCGCCAGCAGCGGGGGACTAGCGGGGGGAACCCCGGGCTCAGATACGCAGTATTTT	TRBD2	TRBV5-1	TRBJ2-3	19	NA
CASSISASGQRFYSYEQYF	TGTGCCAGTAGTATTAGTGCTAGCGGGCAACGCTTCTACTCCTACGAGCAGTACTTC	TRBD2	TRBV19	TRBJ2-7	19	NA
CASSLSAAGADTQYF	TGTGCCAGCAGCTTATCCGCGGCGGGTGCAGATACGCAGTATTTT	NA	TRBV7-9	TRBJ2-3	15	NA
CASSLGGRGRQRGNTIYF	TGCGCCAGCAGCCTCGGGGGAAGAGGGAGGCAGAGGGGAAACACCATATATTTT	NA	TRBV4-1	TRBJ1-3	18	NA
CASSSQRQETQYF	TGTGCCAGCAGTTCCCAGAGACAAGAGACCCAGTACTTC	NA	TRBV2	TRBJ2-5	13	NA
CSVEDPTGGNGYTF	TGCAGCGTTGAAGATCCCACCGGGGGGAATGGCTACACCTTC	NA	TRBV29-1	TRBJ1-2	14	once
CASSVLGLNEQFF	TGTGCCAGCAGCGTACTAGGTCTAAATGAGCAGTTCTTC	NA	TRBV2	TRBJ2-1	13	few
CASSPMPRNEQFF	TGTGCCAGCAGCCCCATGCCTCGGAATGAGCAGTTCTTC	NA	TRBV11-3	TRBJ2-1	13	NA
CASSLGTRGVKNIQYF	TGTGCCAGCAGCTTAGGGACCCGGGGGGTCAAAAACATTCAGTACTTC	TRBD2	TRBV11-2	TRBJ2-4	16	NA
CASSFSAKNIQYF	TGTGCCAGCAGCTTTTCAGCCAAAAACATTCAGTACTTC	NA	TRBV7-2	TRBJ2-4	13	NA
CSGAVGLNTEAFF	TGCAGCGGTGCCGTGGGGCTGAACACTGAAGCTTTCTTT	NA	TRBV29-1	TRBJ1-1	13	NA
CASSVLGGANTGELFF	TGTGCCAGCAGTGTTCTCGGGGGCGCGAACACCGGGGAGCTGTTTTTT	NA	TRBV2	TRBJ2-2	16	NA
CAISDRGRADEQYF	TGTGCCATCAGTGACAGGGGAAGGGCGGACGAGCAGTACTTC	NA	TRBV10-3	TRBJ2-7	14	NA
CASEPGDRGGNTQYF	TGTGCCAGCGAACCCGGAGATCGAGGGGGGAATACGCAGTATTTT	NA	TRBV6-6	TRBJ2-3	15	NA
CASSFSGSIDTQYF	TGCGCCAGCAGCTTTAGCGGGAGTATCGATACGCAGTATTTT	TRBD2	TRBV5-1	TRBJ2-3	14	NA
CASSRTGASYEQYF	TGTGCCAGCAGCCGGACAGGGGCGTCCTACGAGCAGTACTTC	TRBD1	TRBV5-5	TRBJ2-7	14	once
CASSPRSRGGTEAFF	TGTGCCAGCTCACCCAGGAGCCGAGGGGGCACTGAAGCTTTCTTT	NA	TRBV18	TRBJ1-1	15	few
CASGTGHLRNYGYTF	TGTGCCAGCGGGACGGGACACCTGAGGAACTATGGCTACACCTTC	NA	TRBV6-5	TRBJ1-2	15	NA
CASIPPTVLGDTQYF	TGTGCCAGCATCCCTCCTACGGTCTTAGGAGATACGCAGTATTTT	NA	TRBV13	TRBJ2-3	15	NA
CSVMRAKNIQYF	TGCAGCGTTATGAGAGCCAAAAACATTCAGTACTTC	NA	TRBV29-1	TRBJ2-4	12	NA
CASTSSDSYEQYF	TGTGCCAGCACTTCTAGCGACTCCTACGAGCAGTACTTC	NA	TRBV6-5	TRBJ2-7	13	NA
CASSSLGEGIFNQPQHF	TGTGCCAGCAGCTCCCTCGGGGAAGGGATCTTCAATCAGCCCCAGCATTTT	NA	TRBV5-6	TRBJ1-5	17	NA